This TCR beta chain was retrieved from a study of blood T cell repertoires in COVID-19. Looking at the study overall: Samples representing acute and convalescent COVID-19 were sourced from the United States, Italy and Spain. In each case, the material was cDNA or gDNA derived from T cells, B-cell-depleted T cells, or PBMCs.

Original methodology: Reference gene primer amplification gave estimated nucleated cell counts. The protocol was immunoSEQ multiplex PCR, while the TCRdb copy is restricted to in-frame clones and leaves out a portion. D and trimming come from the DNA, and the V and J calls and clone size come from that table. The sample includes about 190,000 clones, roughly 78% of them seen just once. The V gene's germline CDR1 is SGHNT and CDR2 YYREEE (reference sequence). The germline V and J ends were trimmed by 4 bases and 0 bases, with 11 bases remaining between them. The CDR3 consists of 14 residues. This clone was seen a few times.

The receptor was derived from a woman older than 75 with active or convalescent COVID-19. Input material: peripheral blood. This chain connects TRBV5-4 to TRBJ2-7; unclear D gene. The DNA for the CDR3 is TGTGCCAGCAGCCTGGAAGCGAGCTCCTACGAGCAGTACTTC. This translates into CASSLEASSYEQYF.